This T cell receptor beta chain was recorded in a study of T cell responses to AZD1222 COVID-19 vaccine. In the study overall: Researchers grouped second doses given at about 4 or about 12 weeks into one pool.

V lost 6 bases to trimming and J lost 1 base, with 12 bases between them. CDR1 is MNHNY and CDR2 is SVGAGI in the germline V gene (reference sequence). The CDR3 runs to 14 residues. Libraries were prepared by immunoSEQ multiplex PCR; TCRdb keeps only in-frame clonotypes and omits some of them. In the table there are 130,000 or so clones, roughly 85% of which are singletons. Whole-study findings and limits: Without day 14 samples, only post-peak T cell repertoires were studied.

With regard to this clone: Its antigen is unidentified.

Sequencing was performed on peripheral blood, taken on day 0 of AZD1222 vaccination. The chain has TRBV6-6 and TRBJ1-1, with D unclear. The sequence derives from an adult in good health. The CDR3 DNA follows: TGTGCCAGCAGCCTGACATCTGAGAACACTGAAGCTTTCTTT. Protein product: CASSLTSENTEAFF.